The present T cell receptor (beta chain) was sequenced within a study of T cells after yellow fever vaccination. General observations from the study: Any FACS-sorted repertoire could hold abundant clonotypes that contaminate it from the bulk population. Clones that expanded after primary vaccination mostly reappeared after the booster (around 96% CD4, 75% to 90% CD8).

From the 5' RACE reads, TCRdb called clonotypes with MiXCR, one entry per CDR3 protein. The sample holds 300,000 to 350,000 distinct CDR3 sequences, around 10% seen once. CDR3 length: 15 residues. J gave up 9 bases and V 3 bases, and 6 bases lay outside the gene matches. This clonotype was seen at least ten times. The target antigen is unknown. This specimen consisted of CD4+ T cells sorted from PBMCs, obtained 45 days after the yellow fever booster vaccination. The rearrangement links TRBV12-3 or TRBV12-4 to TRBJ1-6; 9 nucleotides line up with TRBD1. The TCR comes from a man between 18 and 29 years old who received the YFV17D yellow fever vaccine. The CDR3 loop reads CASSFGTGGLSPLHF. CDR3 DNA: TGTGCCAGCAGTTTTGGAACAGGGGGCCTTTCACCCCTCCACTTT.